This T cell receptor beta chain was documented in a study of CD8 T cells in Susac syndrome. RNA was extracted with the RNeasy kit, and a quantity of roughly 0.5 to 1 ug was reverse transcribed using random hexamers. An immunoSEQ multiplex PCR generated amplified TCR beta CDR3 products spanning 54 Vbeta and 13 Jbeta. TCRdb reanalysed the immunoSEQ multiplex PCR reads using MiXCR and keeps one entry per CDR3 protein. The data contain approximately 190,000 distinct CDR3 sequences, approximately 95% of them singletons. The sequenced sample was CD4+ T cells from PBMCs. The receptor was isolated from a human donor in good health.

For the CDR3, the DNA is TGTGCCAGCAGTTACGCGGGCATGGGGAACACTGAAGCTTTCTTT. Translating it yields CASSYAGMGNTEAFF. The chain has TRBV6-5 and TRBJ1-1; D unresolved. This CDR3 is 15 amino acids long. Trimming left V 2 bases short and J 1 base short, with 11 bases between. In germline, CDR1 is MNHEY, CDR2 SVGAGI.